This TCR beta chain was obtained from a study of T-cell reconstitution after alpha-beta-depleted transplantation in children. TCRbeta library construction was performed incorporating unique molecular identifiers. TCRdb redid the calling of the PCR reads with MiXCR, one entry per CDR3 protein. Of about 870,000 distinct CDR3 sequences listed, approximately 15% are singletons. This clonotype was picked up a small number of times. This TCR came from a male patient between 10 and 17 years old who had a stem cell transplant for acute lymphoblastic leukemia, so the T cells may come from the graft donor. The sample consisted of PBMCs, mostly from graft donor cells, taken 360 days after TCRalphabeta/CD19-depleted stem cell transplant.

DNA of the CDR3: TGTGCCAGCAGCTTCTACAGGGGCAGCTCCTACGAGCAGTACTTC. As protein: CASSFYRGSSYEQYF. The gene calls are TRBV5-6 and TRBJ2-7; TRBD1 matches at 7 bases. The CDR3 sequence is 15 residues long. The germline V gene encodes CDR1 SGHDT and CDR2 YYEEEE. Germline trimming cut 2 bases from V and 0 bases from J; bases unmatched to any gene: 5. The variable domain in full, completed from reference TRBV5-6 and TRBJ2-7, reads DAGVTQSPTHLIKTRGQQVTLRCSPKSGHDTVSWYQQALGQGPQFIFQYYEEEERQRGNFPDRFSGHQFPNYSSELNVNALLLGDSALYLCASSFYRGSSYEQYFGPGTRLTVT.